This T cell receptor beta chain derives from a study of Ad26.COV2.S vaccination and SARS-CoV-2 variants. This CDR3 has 12 amino acids. Germline CDR1 and CDR2: MDHEN and SYDVKM. The V gene lost 3 bases and the J gene lost 4 bases, with 6 bases spanning the gap. The table came from immunoSEQ multiplex PCR; TCRdb's copy has only in-frame clones and leaves some out. The sample yields hundreds of thousands of clones, 80% to 90% seen once. The treatment here: some 20 received Ad26.COV2.S at low or high dose, single or two shots; roughly 5 received placebo; per-sample allocation not given. Following the first vaccine or placebo injection, samples were taken on day 63.

The rearrangement links TRBV28 to TRBJ1-2; the D is unclear. This TCR was recovered from a person aged 18-60 years who received the Ad26.COV2.S COVID-19 vaccine or a placebo. The sample was peripheral blood, taken in a trial of Ad26.COV2.S vaccine versus placebo. CDR3 in amino acids: CASSFLIYGYTF. CDR3 nucleotide sequence: TGTGCCAGCAGTTTCTTGATCTATGGCTACACCTTC.